The 24 T cell receptor beta chains below were found in one sample sequenced in a study of cytomegalovirus exposure and HLA in healthy donors. 13 Jbeta primers and 60 Vbeta primers were used for the PCR. The data were produced by immunoSEQ multiplex PCR, yet TCRdb's version contains in-frame clones alone and is incomplete. The sample has some 270,000 clones; approximately 91% are singletons. Input material: PBMCs. These receptors came from a girl aged 2-15 years in good health and CMV-seronegative.

The V gene is TRBV29-1, the J gene TRBJ2-2; 11 bases match TRBD2. V dropped 5 bases and J dropped 6; count of bases not matched to a gene: 5. CDR3 length: 14 amino acids. CDR1 SQVTM and CDR2 ANQGSEA come from the germline V gene. CDR3 DNA: TGCAGCGTTAAAGTTAGCGGGGGGGCCGGGGAGCTGTTTTTT. This codes for CSVKVSGGAGELFF.

DNA of the CDR3: TGTGCCAGCAGAAAACCTCAGGGGCCGCAATTCAATGAGCAGTTCTTC. Its protein is CASRKPQGPQFNEQFF. V is TRBV2 and J is TRBJ2-1; D possibly corresponds to TRBD1 (6 bases). The CDR3 sequence is 16 residues long. V lost 6 bases to trimming and J lost 6 bases, with 21 bases between them. Germline CDR1 SNHLY, CDR2 FYNNEI. Full variable domain (missing parts from reference TRBV2 and TRBJ2-1): EPEVTQTPSHQVTQMGQEVILRCVPISNHLYFYWYRQILGQKVEFLVSFYNNEISEKSEIFDDQFSVERPDGSNFTLKIRSTKLEDSAMYFCASRKPQGPQFNEQFFGPGTRLTVL.

The CDR3 protein is CASSFGGPNYGYTF. The CDR3 DNA follows: TGTGCCAGCAGTTTCGGGGGGCCTAACTATGGCTACACCTTC. The chain has TRBV27 and TRBJ1-2, with a possible D match to TRBD1 (6 bases). The germline gives CDR1 MNHEY, CDR2 SMNVEV (reference sequence). V was shortened by 3 bases and J by 0 bases, with 8 bases between the two germline ends. The CDR3 runs 14 residues.

This clone appeared a single time. The chain uses TRBV5-1 and TRBJ2-1; D perhaps matches TRBD1 (5 bases). V lost 2 bases and J lost 9, with 12 bases in between. CDR3 size: 13 residues. Germline V CDR1 and CDR2: SGHRS, YFSETQ. The DNA of the CDR3 is TGCGCCAGCAGCTTAGGGGCTCCCAGTGAGCAGTTCTTC. Encoded protein: CASSLGAPSEQFF.

The gene calls are TRBV7-8 and TRBJ2-1; possibly TRBD1 for D (6 bases). Trimming left V 1 base short and J 0 bases short, with 13 bases between. The CDR3 contains 17 residues. The V gene's germline CDR1 is SGHVS and CDR2 FQNEAQ. CDR3 region: CASSLDPTGSSYNEQFF. The CDR3, as DNA: TGTGCCAGCAGCTTAGATCCCACAGGGAGCTCCTACAATGAGCAGTTCTTC.

The gene calls are TRBV6-5 and TRBJ2-1; 9 bases fit TRBD1. V was pared by 6 bases and J by 9 bases, with 9 bases of the junction left unmatched. The CDR3 is 14 amino acids. The V gene's germline CDR1 is MNHEY and CDR2 SVGAGI. CDR3 coding DNA: TGTGCCAGCAGCTACCGACAGGGGGTGGGTGAGCAGTTCTTC. This codes for CASSYRQGVGEQFF.

As DNA, the CDR3 is TGTGCCAGCAGCTCCGGGGGGTATAGCAATCAGCCCCAGCATTTT. This encodes CASSSGGYSNQPQHF. The chain carries TRBV7-9 and TRBJ1-5, with D perhaps matching TRBD1 (5 bases). This CDR3 is built from 15 residues. Germline assignment: CDR1 SEHNR and CDR2 FQNEAQ (reference sequence). Trimming cost V 4 bases and J 0 bases, with 10 bases left between them. The full variable domain, rest sourced from reference TRBV7-9 and TRBJ1-5, is DTGVSQNPRHKITKRGQNVTFRCDPISEHNRLYWYRQTLGQGPEFLTYFQNEAQLEKSRLLSDRFSAERPKGSFSTLEIQRTEQGDSAMYLCASSSGGYSNQPQHFGDGTRLSIL.

The V call is TRBV2, the J call TRBJ2-7, with TRBD2 identical over 15 bases. CDR1 SNHLY and CDR2 FYNNEI come from the germline V gene. V was clipped by 2 bases and J by 7 bases; unmatched bases: 12. The CDR3 runs 18 residues. CDR3 sequence: CASSERGTSGRPPEEQYF. The CDR3 bases are TGTGCCAGCAGTGAACGGGGGACTAGCGGGAGGCCTCCGGAAGAGCAGTACTTC.

This clone occurred once. The chain has TRBV10-2 and TRBJ1-1; 9 positions agree with TRBD1. The germline V gene encodes CDR1 WSHSY and CDR2 SAAADI. Trimming removed 6 bases from V and 1 base from J; junction bases left unmatched: 0. The CDR3 runs 13 residues. DNA of the CDR3: TGCGCCAGCAGGGACAGGGGGAACACTGAAGCTTTCTTT. Translation: CASRDRGNTEAFF.

The chain links TRBV30 to TRBJ2-7, with 7 bases lining up with TRBD1. The CDR3 covers 16 residues. Germline V lookup: CDR1 GTSNPN, CDR2 SVGIG (reference sequence). V lost 4 bases to trimming and J lost 2 bases; unmatched junction nucleotides: 14. In DNA, the CDR3 is TGTGCCTGGACCCGATTAACTAGTAGGGGGCCCTACGAGCAGTACTTC. Protein product: CAWTRLTSRGPYEQYF.

This chain links TRBV5-1 with TRBJ2-7, with 9 bases lining up with TRBD2. Unmatched junction bases numbered 4, after V lost 0 bases and J lost 3 bases. CDR1 and CDR2 from the germline V gene are SGHRS and YFSETQ. The CDR3 is made up of 15 amino acids. CDR3 DNA sequence: TGCGCCAGCAGCTTGGGGGGACTAGCAGACTACGAGCAGTACTTC. Protein: CASSLGGLADYEQYF.

The V call is TRBV10-3, the J call TRBJ1-4, with 8 bases identical to TRBD1. The germline CDR1 and CDR2 sequences are ENHRY and SYGVKD. V was clipped by 4 bases and J by 1 base; unmatched bases: 5. CDR3 length equals 16 residues. CDR3 sequence: CAISAAGGLTNEKLFF. CDR3 sequence (DNA): TGTGCCATCAGTGCGGCAGGGGGCCTAACTAATGAAAAACTGTTTTTT.

The rearrangement uses TRBV28 and TRBJ2-7, with 11 bases matching TRBD1. V dropped 5 bases and J dropped 2; count of bases not matched to a gene: 2. The V gene's germline CDR1 is MDHEN and CDR2 SYDVKM. This CDR3 has 14 residues. CDR3: CASSQDRGPYEQYF. CDR3 bases: TGTGCCAGCAGTCAGGACAGGGGGCCCTACGAGCAGTACTTC.

This clone appeared once. The V and J genes are TRBV10-3 and TRBJ1-1; TRBD1 aligns across 9 bases. With 4 bases clipped from V and 2 bases from J, the junction kept 5 bases outside the gene matches. Germline V gene sequence: CDR1 ENHRY, CDR2 SYGVKD. The CDR3 spans 15 residues. CDR3 DNA: TGTGCCATCAGTGGGTGGACAGGGGCTAACACTGAAGCTTTCTTT. It specifies CAISGWTGANTEAFF.

The chain is built from TRBV18 and TRBJ2-5, with 7 bases fitting TRBD2. CDR3 length equals 14 residues. Per germline, CDR1 KGHSH and CDR2 LQKENI. Trimming took 2 bases from V and 5 from J; bases not matched to a gene: 5. The DNA of the CDR3 is TGTGCCAGCTCACCATGGGAGGGCCGGGAGACCCAGTACTTC. Protein: CASSPWEGRETQYF.

The CDR3 nucleotides read TGTGCCAGCAGCCGCAACAGGGGCGGAGATACGCAGTATTTT. This translates into CASSRNRGGDTQYF. This chain joins TRBV7-2 and TRBJ2-3; 7 positions match TRBD1. The trim removed 5 bases at V and 5 bases at J, leaving 7 bases unmatched. CDR1 SGHTA and CDR2 FQGNSA come from the germline V gene. The CDR3 spans 14 residues.

The chain employs TRBV5-6 and TRBJ2-2, with no clear D. The CDR3 covers 12 residues. Germline V gene lookup returns CDR1 SGHDT and CDR2 YYEEEE. Between the trimmed V and J ends, which lost 0 bases and 7 bases, there was a span of 4 bases. CDR3: CASSLVGGELFF. In DNA form, the CDR3 reads TGTGCCAGCAGCTTGGTCGGCGGGGAGCTGTTTTTT.

The rearrangement joins TRBV5-5 to TRBJ2-1; TRBD1 agrees at 7 bases. V dropped 5 bases and J dropped 0; count of bases not matched to a gene: 8. CDR1 and CDR2 from the germline V gene are SGHKS and YYEKEE (reference sequence). This CDR3 spans 16 amino acids. The CDR3 is CASRTGTASSYNEQFF. CDR3 bases: TGTGCCAGCAGAACCGGGACAGCCAGCTCCTACAATGAGCAGTTCTTC.

This chain links TRBV9 with TRBJ1-1; 8 positions agree with TRBD1. CDR1 SGDLS and CDR2 YYNGEE come from the germline V gene. The ends lost 0 bases at V and 4 bases at J; junction bases unmatched: 2. There are 14 residues in the CDR3. CDR3 nucleotide sequence: TGTGCCAGCAGCGTAGGAACAGGGGGCACTGAAGCTTTCTTT. As protein: CASSVGTGGTEAFF.

The chain has TRBV6-5 and TRBJ2-7; no definite D call. This CDR3 has 13 amino acids. Germline V gives CDR1 MNHEY, CDR2 SVGAGI. Trimming cost V 5 bases and J 3 bases, with 11 bases left between them. CDR3: CASSGRRLYEQYF. The CDR3 bases are TGTGCCAGCAGTGGCCGAAGACTCTACGAGCAGTACTTC.

Only a few counts were recorded for this clone. V and J are TRBV10-3 and TRBJ2-2; D gene unclear. This CDR3 comprises 12 residues. Trimming cost V 4 bases and J 4 bases, with 4 bases left between them. The germline V gene encodes CDR1 ENHRY and CDR2 SYGVKD. The CDR3 loop is CAISGSTGELFF. The CDR3 coding sequence is TGTGCCATCAGTGGGAGCACCGGGGAGCTGTTTTTT.

The chain employs TRBV30 and TRBJ2-5, with TRBD2 as a possible D gene (7 bases). Germline V gene sequence: CDR1 GTSNPN, CDR2 SVGIG (reference sequence). The ends were cut back, 1 base at V and 0 bases at J, with 12 bases in the middle. This CDR3 region has 15 residues. This chain's CDR3 is CAWSGGGEYQETQYF. The CDR3 region has the DNA TGTGCCTGGAGTGGGGGGGGCGAGTACCAAGAGACCCAGTACTTC.

For this clone: The junction and the germline gene differ at one end; a read error may be behind it. The CDR3 nucleotides read TGTTCCAGCAGCCCAGGGGACGAGCAGTACTTC. Translating it yields CSSSPGDEQYF. V usage is TRBV7-9 and J usage is TRBJ2-7; possible D gene TRBD1, 6 bases. Looked up from germline, CDR1 is SEHNR and CDR2 is FQNEAQ (reference sequence). This CDR3 has 11 amino acids.

The chain recombines TRBV13 with TRBJ2-5; 12 bases are a match to TRBD2. Germline trimming cut 5 bases from V and 6 bases from J; bases unmatched to any gene: 7. Germline V gene sequence: CDR1 PRHDT, CDR2 FYEKMQ (reference sequence). This CDR3 is 15 amino acids long. The CDR3 DNA follows: TGTGCCAGCAGCCCCGGACTAGCGGGGATCCAGACCCAGTACTTC. It specifies CASSPGLAGIQTQYF.